The 15 T cell receptor beta chains below all came from one sample that was sequenced in a study of human T cells and chemical hapten exposure. TCRdb reanalysed the RACE reads using MiXCR and keeps one entry per CDR3 protein. The sample gives around 76,000 distinct CDR3 sequences, 12% of which show up once; roughly 3.6% is in the top ten. Regarding time point: patch test 1, 2 weeks after DPC sensitization. Treatment given: therapeutic diphenylcyclopropenone sensitization with weekly scalp DPC. Sequencing was performed on whole blood, taken in connection with sensitization to the hapten diphenylcyclopropenone (DPC). The receptors originated from a woman aged 60-75 years with alopecia areata. Some clones in this sample may be carry-over from other donors' samples.

The V call is TRBV27, the J call TRBJ2-3; the D is unclear. V was trimmed by 6 bases and J by 3 bases, leaving 13 bases between them. The CDR3 spans 14 residues. Germline V lookup: CDR1 MNHEY, CDR2 SMNVEV (reference sequence). The CDR3 DNA reads as TGTGCCAGCAGACCAGGATCTGGAACAGATACGCAGTATTTT. It translates to CASRPGSGTDTQYF.

The chain employs TRBV12-3 or TRBV12-4 and TRBJ2-5, with D uncertain. The CDR3 is made up of 14 amino acids. With 6 bases removed from V and 8 bases from J, the gap between germline ends came to 19 bases. The CDR3, as DNA: TGTGCCAGCAGCGGTGGGGTCCGCCAAGGCACCCAGTACTTC. It encodes CASSGGVRQGTQYF.

This clonotype was recorded at least ten times. The chain uses TRBV29-1 and TRBJ1-3; no reliable D call. This CDR3 is built from 13 residues. The germline gives CDR1 SQVTM, CDR2 ANQGSEA. With 7 bases removed from V and 0 bases from J, the gap between germline ends came to 10 bases. The DNA of the CDR3 is TGCAGCGCCCAAATAGACTCTGGAAACACCATATATTTT. Protein sequence: CSAQIDSGNTIYF.

This clonotype was recorded at least ten times. This chain connects TRBV11-1 to TRBJ2-7; no firm D call. Trimming took off 6 bases at V and 5 bases at J, with 11 bases between the two ends. The CDR3 spans 12 residues. The germline V gene has CDR1 SGHAT and CDR2 FQDESV (reference sequence). CDR3 region: CASSLLVNEQYF. CDR3 coding DNA: TGTGCCAGCAGTCTATTGGTTAACGAGCAGTACTTC.

There are a few counts of this clonotype. V is TRBV12-3 or TRBV12-4 and J is TRBJ1-5; a weak D match, TRBD1 (5 bases). The CDR3 is 15 residues long. Trimming removed 6 bases from V and 2 bases from J, with 14 bases in between. The CDR3 bases are TGTGCCAGCAGCCCCCGGGGGGTTGGCAATCAGCCCCAGCATTTT. Amino acid sequence: CASSPRGVGNQPQHF.

The CDR3 loop is CASGLAGRAYGYTF. The CDR3 bases are TGTGCTAGTGGTTTGGCGGGTCGGGCATATGGCTACACCTTC. The V gene is TRBV12-5, the J gene TRBJ1-2; D is unclear. The V gene lost 1 base and the J gene lost 5 bases, with 11 bases spanning the gap. The germline V gene encodes CDR1 LGHNT and CDR2 FRNRAP. The CDR3 is 14 amino acids.

This clonotype was seen ten or more times. J is TRBJ1-6 and V is TRBV20-1; the D is unclear. Germline V gene data show CDR1 as DFQATT and CDR2 as SNEGSKA (reference sequence). V was shortened by 1 base and J by 3 bases, with 13 bases between the two germline ends. This CDR3 comprises 16 residues. CDR3 residues: CSARGPAGFYNSPLHF. In DNA form, the CDR3 reads TGCAGTGCTAGAGGGCCAGCGGGTTTCTATAATTCACCCCTCCACTTT.

This clonotype was seen a few times. The chain combines TRBV3-1 with TRBJ1-1; no clear D gene. V was clipped by 4 bases and J by 4 bases, with 10 bases between them. The CDR3 has 13 amino acids. Germline V gene sequence: CDR1 LGHDT, CDR2 YNNKEL (reference sequence). The CDR3 region has the DNA TGTGCCAGCAGCCCGTTTGGAGGCACTGAAGCTTTCTTT. It codes for CASSPFGGTEAFF.

The chain employs TRBV7-9 and TRBJ2-3, with 8 bases that match TRBD2. The ends lost 4 bases at V and 11 bases at J; junction bases unmatched: 11. Germline V gene sequence: CDR1 SEHNR, CDR2 FQNEAQ (reference sequence). The CDR3 is made up of 14 amino acids. The CDR3 sequence is CASSSGLALVGQYF. The CDR3 region has the DNA TGTGCCAGCAGCTCCGGACTAGCTCTCGTCGGGCAGTATTTT.

This clonotype has a handful of counts. The chain couples TRBV6-6 to TRBJ2-1; D might be TRBD1 or TRBD2, each matching 6 bases. Germline V gene sequence: CDR1 MNHNY, CDR2 SVGAGI (reference sequence). The V end lost 7 bases, the J end lost 7 bases, and 17 bases lay between the germline ends. The CDR3 sequence is 14 residues long. The CDR3 reads CASNRAGTRNEQFF. The CDR3, as DNA: TGTGCCAGCAACAGGGCCGGGACTCGGAATGAGCAGTTCTTC.

Only a few counts were recorded for this clonotype. The gene calls are TRBV19 and TRBJ1-2; no firm D call. V was clipped by 2 bases and J by 6 bases, with 7 bases between them. In germline, CDR1 is LNHDA, CDR2 SQIVND (reference sequence). This CDR3 comprises 12 residues. The CDR3 DNA is TGTGCCAGTAGTATAACCGAGGATGGCTACACCTTC. This sequence encodes CASSITEDGYTF.

The gene calls are TRBV5-5 and TRBJ2-3; D possibly uses TRBD1 or TRBD2 (7 bases each). CDR3 length equals 22 residues. CDR1 and CDR2 from the germline V gene are SGHKS and YYEKEE (reference sequence). V lost 2 bases, J lost 2 bases, and 33 bases lay in between. CDR3 amino acids: CASSLRLLGRGTPGGPTDTQYF. Written as DNA, the CDR3 is TGTGCCAGCAGCTTAAGGCTTCTTGGCAGGGGGACTCCGGGGGGTCCCACAGATACGCAGTATTTT.

At least ten counts were recorded for this clonotype. The rearrangement joins TRBV7-9 to TRBJ1-2; D remains unclear. This CDR3 has 12 amino acids. V lost 1 base, J lost 5 bases, and 5 bases lay in between. Germline CDR1 is SEHNR and CDR2 is FQNEAQ (reference sequence). This CDR3 is CASSLGFYGYTF. CDR3 nucleotides: TGTGCCAGCAGCTTAGGATTTTATGGCTACACCTTC.

The table lists this clonotype with many counts. The chain couples TRBV3-1 to TRBJ2-5, with D possibly matching TRBD2 (5 bases). Trimming pared 6 bases from V and 5 bases from J, leaving 13 bases between. This CDR3 is 13 amino acids long. CDR1 LGHDT and CDR2 YNNKEL come from the germline V gene (reference sequence). Here the CDR3 DNA reads TGTGCCAGCAGAAGAGACCCGGGGGAGACCCAGTACTTC. It translates to CASRRDPGETQYF.

There are a few counts of this clonotype. The rearrangement joins TRBV11-2 to TRBJ1-1, with a tentative D call TRBD1 (6 bases). Germline V gene sequence: CDR1 SGHAT, CDR2 FQNNGV. V shed 5 bases and J shed 0 bases, with 13 bases lying between them. The CDR3 is 15 residues long. CDR3 amino acids: CASSPRTAMNTEAFF. CDR3 DNA: TGTGCCAGCAGCCCGCGGACAGCCATGAACACTGAAGCTTTCTTT. Full variable domain (outside the CDR3, taken from reference TRBV11-2 and TRBJ1-1): EAGVAQSPRYKIIEKRQSVAFWCNPISGHATLYWYQQILGQGPKLLIQFQNNGVVDDSQLPKDRFSAERLKGVDSTLKIQPAKLEDSAVYLCASSPRTAMNTEAFFGQGTRLTVV.